Below, 30 T cell receptor beta chains from the same sample are listed, as sequenced in a study of blood T cell repertoires in COVID-19. TCRdb's table, derived via immunoSEQ multiplex PCR, lists solely in-frame clones and lacks some. In the table there are about 190,000 clones, around 86% of which are singletons. The sample consisted of PBMCs or T cells enriched from blood (not recorded which). The receptor source for this set is a woman aged 40 to 50 in a cohort exposed to, infected with or recovered from COVID-19 (not recorded which).

The chain carries TRBV7-6 and TRBJ2-3, with D tentatively TRBD2 (5 bases). The CDR3 runs 19 residues. Germline lookup yields CDR1 SGHVS and CDR2 FNYEAQ. Trimming shortened V by 4 bases and J by 2 bases, and 25 bases separated the two germline ends. DNA for the CDR3: TGTGCCAGCAGCTCCCCGAGGCGGGTGGGCCCGCACCTCACAGATACGCAGTATTTT. Its protein is CASSSPRRVGPHLTDTQYF.

The J gene is TRBJ1-5, the V gene TRBV7-2; TRBD1 is a possible D gene (5 bases). V was trimmed by 1 base and J by 5 bases, leaving 12 bases between them. The CDR3 is 15 amino acids. Germline V gene lookup returns CDR1 SGHTA and CDR2 FQGNSA. The CDR3 sequence: CASSLVGQGYQPQHF. The CDR3 nucleotides are TGTGCCAGCAGCTTAGTCGGGCAGGGCTATCAGCCCCAGCATTTT.

V gene TRBV6-5 combines with J gene TRBJ1-6; maybe TRBD1 (6 bases). The CDR3 runs 15 residues. V dropped 6 bases and J dropped 9 bases, with 18 bases sitting between them. The V gene's germline CDR1 is MNHEY and CDR2 SVGAGI. The chain's CDR3 is CASRTHRADRSPLHF. The DNA for the CDR3 is TGTGCCAGCAGAACACACAGGGCGGACCGTTCACCCCTCCACTTT.

This chain joins TRBV3-1 (or the pseudogene TRBV3-2) and TRBJ1-4; maybe TRBD1 (5 bases). Deletions cut 0 bases from V and 8 bases from J, with 13 bases between. The CDR3 length is 15 residues. CDR1 LGHDT and CDR2 YNNKEL come from the germline V gene (reference sequence). CDR3 residues: CASSQDAGVGEKLFF. DNA for the CDR3: TGTGCCAGCAGCCAAGATGCGGGGGTCGGGGAAAAACTGTTTTTT.

The V gene is TRBV5-1, the J gene TRBJ2-6; TRBD1 matches at 9 bases. The CDR3 is 16 amino acids. Trimming removed 0 bases from V and 5 bases from J; junction bases left unmatched: 3. Per the germline V gene, CDR1 is SGHRS and CDR2 is YFSETQ. The CDR3 here is CASSLAGTGRANVLTF. The CDR3 nucleotides are TGCGCCAGCAGCTTGGCCGGGACAGGGAGGGCCAACGTCCTGACTTTC. The complete variable domain, with remaining parts taken from reference TRBV5-1 and TRBJ2-6, reads KAGVTQTPRYLIKTRGQQVTLSCSPISGHRSVSWYQQTPGQGLQFLFEYFSETQRNKGNFPGRFSGRQFSNSRSEMNVSTLELGDSALYLCASSLAGTGRANVLTFGAGSRLTVL.

The chain has TRBV28 and TRBJ1-1; D not certain. Trimming took off 2 bases at V and 2 bases at J, with 9 bases between the two ends. Per the germline V gene, CDR1 is MDHEN and CDR2 is SYDVKM. CDR3 length equals 14 residues. The CDR3 DNA reads TGTGCCAGCAGTTTAAGACGGAGTAACACTGAAGCTTTCTTT. Its translation is CASSLRRSNTEAFF. Full variable domain (rest looked up from reference TRBV28 and TRBJ1-1): DVKVTQSSRYLVKRTGEKVFLECVQDMDHENMFWYRQDPGLGLRLIYFSYDVKMKEKGDIPEGYSVSREKKERFSLILESASTNQTSMYLCASSLRRSNTEAFFGQGTRLTVV.

This chain connects TRBV9 to TRBJ1-2, with D uncertain. Trimming left V 0 bases short and J 4 bases short, with 10 bases between. Germline V gene data show CDR1 as SGDLS and CDR2 as YYNGEE. The CDR3 contains 14 residues. CDR3: CASSVGGASYGYTF. CDR3 DNA sequence: TGTGCCAGCAGCGTAGGGGGAGCCAGCTATGGCTACACCTTC.

This sequence joins TRBV30 and TRBJ1-5; no clear D gene. V lost 2 bases, J lost 3 bases, and 8 bases lay in between. This CDR3 is 13 amino acids long. CDR1 GTSNPN and CDR2 SVGIG come from the germline V gene (reference sequence). CDR3 DNA: TGTGCCTGGAGTACCGGGATCAATCAGCCCCAGCATTTT. Translated, it gives CAWSTGINQPQHF.

This clone was counted only a few times. The chain employs TRBV5-1 and TRBJ2-2; 8 bases align to TRBD1. CDR3 size: 16 residues. V shed 3 bases and J 0 bases; nucleotides not matched to a gene: 4. CDR1 is SGHRS, CDR2 YFSETQ, per germline. As DNA, the CDR3 is TGCGCCAGCAGCTACCCGGGACAGGCGAACACCGGGGAGCTGTTTTTT. As protein: CASSYPGQANTGELFF.

The gene calls are TRBV5-4 and TRBJ2-7; 11 bases line up with TRBD2. V was pared by 3 bases and J by 2 bases, with 7 bases of the junction left unmatched. Germline-derived CDR1 and CDR2 are SGHNT and YYREEE (reference sequence). There are 16 residues in the CDR3. The CDR3 spells CASSSGLAGMTYEQYF. CDR3 coding DNA: TGTGCCAGCAGCTCCGGACTAGCGGGCATGACCTACGAGCAGTACTTC.

The V gene is TRBV10-1, the J gene TRBJ2-3; weak D call: TRBD2 (5 bases). Germline V lookup: CDR1 WNHNN, CDR2 SYGVQD (reference sequence). With 3 bases removed from V and 5 bases from J, the gap between germline ends came to 6 bases. This CDR3 contains 12 residues. DNA for the CDR3: TGCGCCAGCAGTGACCGGGGAGATACGCAGTATTTT. The encoded protein is CASSDRGDTQYF.

The chain is built from TRBV9 and TRBJ1-3; 8 positions match TRBD1. Trimming removed 3 bases from V and 0 bases from J; junction bases left unmatched: 8. There are 17 residues in the CDR3. Germline CDR1 is SGDLS and CDR2 is YYNGEE. The CDR3 is CASSDQRQGSSGNTIYF. CDR3 DNA sequence: TGTGCCAGCAGCGACCAAAGACAGGGGAGCTCTGGAAACACCATATATTTT.

CDR3 DNA: TGTGCCAGCAACCAGGGGAGCTCCTACGAGCAGTACTTC. Protein sequence: CASNQGSSYEQYF. The chain joins TRBV7-9 to TRBJ2-7; D perhaps matches TRBD1 (6 bases). Per the germline V gene, CDR1 is SEHNR and CDR2 is FQNEAQ (reference sequence). V lost 7 bases, J lost 0 bases, and 10 bases lay in between. This CDR3 comprises 13 residues.

The genes are TRBV6-2 or TRBV6-3 and TRBJ2-1, with TRBD2 matching over 12 bases. The V gene's germline CDR1 is MNHEY and CDR2 SVGEGT. The CDR3 contains 15 residues. The ends lost 2 bases at V and 4 bases at J; junction bases unmatched: 0. The CDR3 sequence is CASSYGLAGYNEQFF. CDR3 nucleotides: TGTGCCAGCAGTTACGGACTAGCGGGATACAATGAGCAGTTCTTC.

This chain joins TRBV13 and TRBJ1-5; D unresolved. Germline V gene sequence: CDR1 PRHDT, CDR2 FYEKMQ (reference sequence). This CDR3 spans 13 amino acids. Trimming removed 0 bases at V and 6 bases at J, with 6 bases between. CDR3 DNA sequence: TGTGCCAGCAGCTTAGGCCGCGGTCAGCCCCAGCATTTT. Translated, it gives CASSLGRGQPQHF.

The chain couples TRBV7-9 to TRBJ2-1; D not resolved. This CDR3 region has 12 residues. Germline values: CDR1 SEHNR, CDR2 FQNEAQ (reference sequence). V lost 6 bases, J lost 8 bases, and 11 bases lay in between. DNA for the CDR3: TGTGCCAGCAGTTTTACTCGGGATGAGCAGTTCTTC. It is translated as CASSFTRDEQFF.

The chain combines TRBV4-3 with TRBJ2-1; 8 positions match TRBD2. Germline V gene data show CDR1 as LGHNA and CDR2 as YSLEER. Losses at the gene ends were 4 bases for V and 6 bases for J; bases not matched to a gene: 5. The CDR3 contains 14 residues. In DNA form, the CDR3 reads TGCGCCAGCAGCCCAACGGGGGGGCCCAATGAGCAGTTCTTC. Residues: CASSPTGGPNEQFF.

The rearrangement links TRBV2 to TRBJ2-1, with D possibly being TRBD2 (6 bases). Germline-derived CDR1 and CDR2 are SNHLY and FYNNEI. This CDR3 contains 14 residues. Trimming shortened V by 4 bases and J by 4 bases, and 11 bases separated the two germline ends. This chain's CDR3 is CASSAGTSYNEQFF. The CDR3 DNA is TGTGCCAGCAGTGCTGGGACTTCGTACAATGAGCAGTTCTTC.

The genes are TRBV2 and TRBJ1-5; 7 nucleotides match TRBD1. Germline lookup yields CDR1 SNHLY and CDR2 FYNNEI. The trim removed 4 bases at V and 4 bases at J, leaving 10 bases unmatched. The CDR3 loop spans 16 amino acids. CDR3 nucleotide sequence: TGTGCCAGCAGTGTTCGGCAGGGGGTAGATAATCAGCCCCAGCATTTT. Translating it yields CASSVRQGVDNQPQHF.

This chain uses TRBV12-3 or TRBV12-4 with TRBJ1-5; D might be TRBD1 (5 bases). The length of the CDR3 is 12 residues. Trimming removed 8 bases from V and 7 bases from J, with 12 bases in between. CDR3 nucleotide sequence: TGTGCCAGCGCTGGGGGGGGACAGCCCCAGCATTTT. It translates to CASAGGGQPQHF.

This chain links TRBV5-1 with TRBJ2-7; D unclear. V was pared by 0 bases and J by 4 bases, with 11 bases between. Germline V gene sequence: CDR1 SGHRS, CDR2 YFSETQ. The CDR3 length is 14 residues. The CDR3 loop is CASSLGLEFYEQYF. CDR3 in DNA: TGCGCCAGCAGCTTGGGGCTAGAATTTTACGAGCAGTACTTC.

The chain links TRBV4-1 to TRBJ2-5; D perhaps matches TRBD2 (5 bases). The V end was cut by 4 bases, the J end by 10 bases, with 16 bases between. This CDR3 has 13 amino acids. CDR1 is MGHRA and CDR2 is YSYEKL in the germline V gene. The CDR3 loop is CASSPHPAEDQYF. DNA of the CDR3: TGCGCCAGCAGCCCCCATCCCGCGGAGGACCAGTACTTC.

The chain joins TRBV19 to TRBJ2-7, with 10 bases matching TRBD1. The germline V gene has CDR1 LNHDA and CDR2 SQIVND (reference sequence). The CDR3 has 16 amino acids. Trimming cost V 6 bases and J 3 bases; bases outside gene matches: 11. Written as DNA, the CDR3 is TGTGCCAGTAGCCTGGACAGGGGGGTCCCAATCTACGAGCAGTACTTC. Translated: CASSLDRGVPIYEQYF.

The rearrangement uses TRBV19 and TRBJ1-1; 7 nucleotides line up with TRBD1. This CDR3 spans 13 amino acids. Trimming took 8 bases from V and 1 from J; bases not matched to a gene: 4. Germline V CDR1 and CDR2: LNHDA, SQIVND (reference sequence). The CDR3, as DNA: TGTGCCAGTTCCCAGGGGGAGAACACTGAAGCTTTCTTT. It encodes CASSQGENTEAFF.

The chain links TRBV11-1 to TRBJ1-1, with 8 bases fitting TRBD1. After removal of 3 bases from V and 5 bases from J, the junction contained 8 bases not matched to a gene. CDR3 size: 15 residues. Germline V gene sequence: CDR1 SGHAT, CDR2 FQDESV (reference sequence). The CDR3: CASSFDRGSGTEAFF. CDR3 sequence (DNA): TGTGCCAGCAGCTTTGACAGGGGTTCGGGGACTGAAGCTTTCTTT. Variable domain in full (rest from reference TRBV11-1 and TRBJ1-1): EAEVAQSPRYKITEKSQAVAFWCDPISGHATLYWYRQILGQGPELLVQFQDESVVDDSQLPKDRFSAERLKGVDSTLKIQPAELGDSAMYLCASSFDRGSGTEAFFGQGTRLTVV.

The rearrangement joins TRBV5-3 to TRBJ1-5, with no clear D. TRBV5-3 is noted as an ORF with a role that remains uncertain. V lost 1 base and J lost 6, with 5 bases in between. The CDR3 is 12 residues long. CDR3 DNA: TGTGCCAGAAGCTTGCAGTCTCAGCCCCAGCATTTT. The encoded protein is CARSLQSQPQHF.

Only a few counts were recorded for this clone. The gene calls are TRBV30 and TRBJ2-3; TRBD2 aligns across 9 bases. The V gene's germline CDR1 is GTSNPN and CDR2 SVGIG (reference sequence). CDR3 length: 14 amino acids. Trimming took 3 bases from V and 4 from J; bases not matched to a gene: 5. The CDR3 region has the DNA TGTGCCTGGAGACTAGCGGGTGTCCCAGATACGCAGTATTTT. It is translated as CAWRLAGVPDTQYF.

The chain has TRBV19 and TRBJ2-3; D is possibly TRBD2 (5 bases). Germline CDR1 and CDR2: LNHDA and SQIVND (reference sequence). Trimming pared 4 bases from V and 3 bases from J, leaving 11 bases between. This CDR3 region has 14 residues. The CDR3 spells CASSTALVTDTQYF. The CDR3 nucleotides read TGTGCCAGTAGTACCGCACTAGTAACAGATACGCAGTATTTT.

The chain carries TRBV2 and TRBJ1-1; no clear D. Trimming pared 2 bases from V and 1 base from J, leaving 11 bases between. Germline lookup yields CDR1 SNHLY and CDR2 FYNNEI. The length of the CDR3 is 15 residues. CDR3 coding DNA: TGTGCCAGCAGTGAAAGAGCACTTGGGAACACTGAAGCTTTCTTT. Its translation is CASSERALGNTEAFF.

V usage is TRBV7-9 and J usage is TRBJ2-7, with 7 bases that match TRBD1. CDR1 and CDR2 from the germline V gene are SEHNR and FQNEAQ (reference sequence). V lost 8 bases, J lost 4 bases, and 14 bases stayed unmatched. This CDR3 is 15 amino acids long. The CDR3 sequence is CASSYRTGSLYEQYF. The CDR3 region has the DNA TGTGCCAGCTCCTACAGGACAGGTTCCCTTTACGAGCAGTACTTC.